This record covers a single T cell receptor beta chain. As yet, its antigen is unknown. Using ten immunoSEQ deep assay plates, investigators sequenced unsorted PBMC DNA. Repertoires were generated with immunoSEQ multiplex PCR, while TCRdb's copy carries only in-frame clones and drops some. The sample holds 400,000 to 500,000 clones; roughly 85% are singletons and the top ten take roughly 12%. V was clipped by 2 bases and J by 8 bases, with 13 bases between them. In germline, CDR1 is LGHNA, CDR2 YSLEER. The CDR3 spans 14 residues. This entry is derived from a study of shared clonotypes between healthy human individuals. Findings and limits, study-wide: Sharing of clonotypes among donors was expected to vary with sequencing depth. A limitation of the genetic and exposure-history diversity represented arose from few donors.

The chain uses TRBV4-3 and TRBJ2-1; D ambiguous. This receptor was identified in a middle-aged woman in good health. Some clones in this sample may be carry-over from other donors' samples. Sequenced input: PBMCs. The CDR3 DNA is TGCGCCAGCAGCCAATTCCGAGAGAGCTATGAGCAGTTCTTC. Amino acid sequence: CASSQFRESYEQFF.